These T cell receptor beta chains were read from a single sample in a study of blood T cell repertoires in COVID-19. Libraries were prepared by immunoSEQ multiplex PCR; TCRdb keeps only in-frame clonotypes and omits some of them. The sample lists 50,000 to 70,000 clones; more than 80% were seen once. The specimen sequenced was peripheral blood. The receptors come from a woman aged 80 or over with active COVID-19. CDR3s include the opening cysteine and the closing phenylalanine or tryptophan. D genes are given only for firm matches. Some rows have no size entry. The others give once, few or many, or a class for an expanded clone.

V	D	size	J	CDR3	DNA
TRBV5-1	.	.	TRBJ1-1	CATRDTPDTEAFF	TGCGCCACCAGAGACACACCGGACACTGAAGCTTTCTTT
TRBV7-9	.	.	TRBJ2-5	CASSQRWETQYF	TGTGCCAGCAGCCAGAGGTGGGAGACCCAGTACTTC
TRBV7-9	.	.	TRBJ1-2	CASSFASSYGYTF	TGTGCCAGCAGCTTCGCCAGTTCCTATGGCTACACCTTC
TRBV5-1	TRBD2	.	TRBJ2-1	CASSLAGTSGLNEQFF	TGCGCCAGCAGCCTCGCCGGGACTAGCGGTTTGAATGAGCAGTTCTTC
TRBV6-5	TRBD1	.	TRBJ2-5	CASRRTGLQETQYF	TGTGCCAGCAGGCGGACAGGGCTCCAAGAGACCCAGTACTTC
TRBV10-1	TRBD2	.	TRBJ2-5	CASTKGLVIEGETQYF	TGCGCCAGCACCAAGGGACTAGTCATCGAGGGCGAGACCCAGTACTTC
TRBV28	.	.	TRBJ1-5	CASSFRGGYSNQPQHF	TGTGCCAGCAGTTTTCGGGGGGGATATAGCAATCAGCCCCAGCATTTT
TRBV6-5	.	.	TRBJ1-5	CASTGQLGQPQHF	TGTGCCAGCACCGGACAGTTAGGTCAGCCCCAGCATTTT
TRBV7-8	TRBD1	.	TRBJ2-5	CASSLNPGQGQETQYF	TGTGCCAGCAGCTTAAATCCGGGACAGGGGCAAGAGACCCAGTACTTC
TRBV7-2	TRBD1	.	TRBJ2-3	CASSRDREFIGRHTDTQYF	TGTGCCAGCAGCCGGGACAGGGAGTTCATAGGACGCCACACAGATACGCAGTATTTT
TRBV28	.	.	TRBJ1-6	CASSFGGRGRRNSPLHF	TGTGCCAGCAGTTTTGGAGGCCGGGGTCGGAGAAATTCACCCCTCCACTTT
TRBV11-2	TRBD2	.	TRBJ2-5	CASSSLAGGRQETQYF	TGTGCCAGCAGCTCACTAGCGGGGGGACGTCAAGAGACCCAGTACTTC
TRBV28	TRBD1	few	TRBJ1-2	CASSPTGNYGYTF	TGTGCCAGCAGTCCGACAGGGAACTATGGCTACACCTTC
TRBV30	TRBD1	.	TRBJ1-4	CACHDRDRNEKLFF	TGTGCCTGTCACGACCGGGACAGGAATGAAAAACTGTTTTTT
TRBV2	.	few	TRBJ2-2	CASSERGGLNTGELFF	TGTGCCAGCAGTGAAAGAGGCGGCCTGAACACCGGGGAGCTGTTTTTT
TRBV5-1	TRBD2	.	TRBJ2-3	CASSSGLAGGRGDTQYF	TGCGCCAGCAGCTCGGGACTAGCGGGGGGGCGAGGAGATACGCAGTATTTT
TRBV11-2	TRBD1	.	TRBJ2-3	CASSLTGTPLTDTQYF	TGTGCCAGCAGCTTGACAGGGACCCCACTAACAGATACGCAGTATTTT